This record concerns one T cell receptor beta chain sequence. In this sample, this clonotype turned up a few times. The target of this receptor is not known. No base qualities exist here, and no much larger clone lies one base off it. This entry is derived from a study of T cells after yellow fever vaccination (dated by TCRdb to about 2019). Regarding the complete study: The SMART-Seq v4 Ultra Low Input RNA kit was used to prepare libraries from fractions with low cell numbers. Blood samples were taken at several timepoints before and after primary and secondary immunization, and bulk PBMC replicates and cell subsets were isolated. Bulk TCR alpha and beta repertoires were sequenced longitudinally to track T-cell clones before and after primary and booster YFV17D yellow fever vaccination. Two healthy male donors made up the cohort, one aged 18 to 30 years and the other aged 30 to 40 years. Study-level results and caveats: After the booster, most of the clones that had expanded following primary vaccination were detected again (around 95% of CD4 and around 88% of CD8), which suggests that memory was broadly maintained. Compared with the primary T-cell response, the secondary T-cell response was weaker but faster, peaking on day 5 rather than day 15. Computational filtering was needed because FACS-sorted repertoires could contain abundant contaminating clonotypes from the bulk population. Because the study included only a couple of donors, the extent to which the findings can be generalized is limited. A small fraction of clonotypes showed up in both the CD4 and CD8 compartments, probably as a result of convergent recombination.

The germline V gene (reference sequence) supplies CDR1 LGHDT and CDR2 YNNKEL. From the cysteine through the phenylalanine, the CDR3 covers 13 amino acids. The entry retains the CDR3 DNA only, 39 bases that are in frame from base 1. V gives up 2 bases and J gives up 7 bases, and the segment between their germline ends measures 9 bases. TCR cDNA was synthesized by 5'RACE template switching, which introduced a universal primer site and unique molecular identifiers. Priming for cDNA synthesis came from both the TCR alpha and TCR beta constant segments. Libraries were amplified in two PCR steps, with sample barcodes and sequencing adapters added in the second step. Sequencing of libraries was done on Illumina HiSeq 2500 (2x100 bp) or NovaSeq (2x150 bp). As for how the authors treated the data: MIGEC handled demultiplexing of reads and collapsing into UMI consensus sequences, while MiXCR performed V(D)J alignment. Using edgeR on replicate PBMC samples, clonotypes were called vaccine-responding if FDR was below 0.01 and the log2 fold change was above 5 up to day 15. CD4 or CD8 identity was assigned to each bulk clonotype according to whether the clonotype was present at higher abundance in the sequenced CD4 repertoire or the sequenced CD8 repertoire. TCRdb reprocessed the public reads (quality trimming at Q25 with fastp, clone calling with MiXCR) and kept in-frame beta chains. Each CDR3 protein appears once, grouped with its most common genes and DNA. None of the V and J calls come from the authors' own analysis; TCRdb made them. Within this sample are some 300,000 distinct CDR3 sequences, with approximately 8% of them counted one time only. The ten largest clones take up around 17% of the sample.

The intended sense of this specimen's treatment or condition label: live attenuated yellow fever vaccine strain. Two biological replicates of bulk PBMCs were collected at each blood-draw timepoint. PBMCs were isolated from peripheral blood using a standard Ficoll-Paque protocol. TriZol was used to extract RNA from bulk PBMCs, from CD4 and CD8 fractions, and from dextramer-positive and dextramer-negative fractions. The chain links TRBV3-1 with TRBJ1-5, with the D gene uncertain. Material: PBMCs, obtained more than 40 days after the first yellow fever vaccination. This receptor was taken from a man younger than 35 who received the YFV17D yellow fever vaccine. The encoded CDR3 is CASSQSLDQPQHF. The nucleotide sequence reads TGTGCCAGCAGCCAAAGTCTGGACCAGCCCCAGCATTTT.